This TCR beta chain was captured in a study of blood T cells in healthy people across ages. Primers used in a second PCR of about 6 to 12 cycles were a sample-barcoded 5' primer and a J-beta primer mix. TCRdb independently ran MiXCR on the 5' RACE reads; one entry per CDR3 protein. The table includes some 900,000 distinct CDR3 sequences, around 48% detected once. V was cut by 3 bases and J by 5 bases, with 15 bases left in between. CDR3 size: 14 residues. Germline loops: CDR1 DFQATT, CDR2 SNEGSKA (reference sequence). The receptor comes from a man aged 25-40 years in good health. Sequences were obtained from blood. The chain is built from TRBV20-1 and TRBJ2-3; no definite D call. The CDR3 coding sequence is TGCAGTGCTAGTATCGAACCCCAAGGAGATACGCAGTATTTT. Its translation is CSASIEPQGDTQYF.